The 21 T cell receptor beta chains presented below share a single source sample, sequenced in a study of T cells in narcolepsy. Using immunoSEQ multiplex PCR, the repertoire was profiled, and TCRdb retains in-frame clones only, with some absent. The sample contains tens of thousands of clones, 75% to 90% of which appear only once. Sequencing input: CD45RA- memory CD4+ T cells from PBMCs. The receptor source for this set is a human donor with narcolepsy.

The gene calls are TRBV5-1 and TRBJ2-3; D unresolved. CDR3 length equals 14 residues. Trimming removed 7 bases from V and 0 bases from J, with 12 bases in between. Germline values: CDR1 SGHRS, CDR2 YFSETQ. CDR3 in DNA: TGCGCCAGCCGGAGATCGCGAAGCACAGATACGCAGTATTTT. Its translation: CASRRSRSTDTQYF.

This chain joins TRBV7-3 and TRBJ2-2; TRBD1 matches 7 bases. Per germline, CDR1 SGHTA and CDR2 FQGTGA. This CDR3 region has 15 residues. V dropped 2 bases and J dropped 7; count of bases not matched to a gene: 7. As DNA, the CDR3 is TGTGCCAGCAGCTTAGAGGGGGCTAGCAACGGGGAGCTGTTTTTT. Amino acid sequence: CASSLEGASNGELFF.

The chain employs TRBV7-2 and TRBJ2-7; a possible D gene is TRBD1 (5 bases). The germline V gene encodes CDR1 SGHTA and CDR2 FQGNSA. Trimming shortened V by 1 base and J by 7 bases, and 8 bases separated the two germline ends. There are 12 residues in the CDR3. CDR3 sequence: CASSLEGFEQYF. For the CDR3, the DNA is TGTGCCAGCAGCTTAGAGGGGTTTGAGCAGTACTTC.

The rearrangement links TRBV9 to TRBJ2-7; 9 nucleotides match TRBD2. CDR3 length equals 14 residues. Germline CDR1 is SGDLS and CDR2 is YYNGEE. Losses at the gene ends were 0 bases for V and 3 bases for J; bases not matched to a gene: 1. CDR3 nucleotides: TGTGCCAGCAGCGTAGGTAGCGGGGGCTACGAGCAGTACTTC. Amino acids: CASSVGSGGYEQYF. Full variable domain (rest looked up from reference TRBV9 and TRBJ2-7): DSGVTQTPKHLITATGQRVTLRCSPRSGDLSVYWYQQSLDQGLQFLIQYYNGEERAKGNILERFSAQQFPDLHSELNLSSLELGDSALYFCASSVGSGGYEQYFGPGTRLTVT.

This chain links TRBV7-2 with TRBJ2-2; 10 bases are shared with TRBD2. This CDR3 has 16 residues. V dropped 4 bases and J dropped 6; count of bases not matched to a gene: 8. The germline gives CDR1 SGHTA, CDR2 FQGNSA. CDR3 nucleotide sequence: TGTGCCAGCAGCTCCCACCCCAGCGGGAGGGCCGGGGAGCTGTTTTTT. This translates into CASSSHPSGRAGELFF.

This clone appeared a single time. The genes are TRBV5-6 and TRBJ1-6; D is unclear. Trimming left V 0 bases short and J 5 bases short, with 12 bases between. The CDR3 is 16 amino acids. In germline, CDR1 is SGHDT, CDR2 YYEEEE. CDR3: CASSLDSRINNSPLHF. The CDR3 bases are TGTGCCAGCAGCTTGGACAGCAGAATTAATAATTCACCCCTCCACTTT. Complete variable domain (other parts from reference TRBV5-6 and TRBJ1-6): DAGVTQSPTHLIKTRGQQVTLRCSPKSGHDTVSWYQQALGQGPQFIFQYYEEEERQRGNFPDRFSGHQFPNYSSELNVNALLLGDSALYLCASSLDSRINNSPLHFGNGTRLTVT.

The chain employs TRBV11-3 and TRBJ1-1; 8 bases agree with TRBD1. The CDR3 sequence is 20 residues long. CDR1 and CDR2 (germline): SGHNT, YENEEA. The V and J ends lost 0 bases and 5 bases, in that order; junction bases with no gene match: 20. In nucleotides, the CDR3 is TGTGCCAGCAGCTTAGATGGATGGGGGACAGGTCGTCCGTTGGGTACTGAAGCTTTCTTT. This codes for CASSLDGWGTGRPLGTEAFF.

The chain employs TRBV28 and TRBJ2-2; 7 nucleotides match TRBD1. This CDR3 has 15 residues. The germline CDR1 and CDR2 sequences are MDHEN and SYDVKM. The V segment lost 5 bases and the J segment 1 base; nucleotides outside the gene matches: 4. CDR3 in amino acids: CASSEQGKNTGELFF. CDR3 in DNA: TGTGCCAGCAGTGAACAGGGGAAGAACACCGGGGAGCTGTTTTTT. Full variable domain (missing parts from reference TRBV28 and TRBJ2-2): DVKVTQSSRYLVKRTGEKVFLECVQDMDHENMFWYRQDPGLGLRLIYFSYDVKMKEKGDIPEGYSVSREKKERFSLILESASTNQTSMYLCASSEQGKNTGELFFGEGSRLTVL.

The J gene is TRBJ2-2, the V gene TRBV21-1; TRBD1, the D gene given by the table, was not confirmed from the DNA. TRBV21-1 is a documented pseudogene. The CDR3 has 18 amino acids. The CDR3 region is CASSKAEVTDRTPGELFF. The CDR3 DNA reads TGTGCCAGCAGCAAAGCGGAGGTTACAGACAGGACCCCCGGTGAGCTGTTTTTT.

This clone was seen only a few times. The V call is TRBV2, the J call TRBJ2-7; a weak D match, TRBD2 (6 bases). The germline V gene has CDR1 SNHLY and CDR2 FYNNEI. Between the trimmed V and J ends, which lost 7 bases and 0 bases, there was a span of 10 bases. The CDR3 covers 13 residues. The CDR3 region is CASIRGISYEQYF. In DNA, the CDR3 is TGTGCCAGCATCCGGGGGATCTCCTACGAGCAGTACTTC.

The chain uses TRBV19 and TRBJ1-5; D gene unclear. The CDR3 is 15 amino acids. Germline V gene lookup returns CDR1 LNHDA and CDR2 SQIVND (reference sequence). Trimming left V 0 bases short and J 3 bases short, with 9 bases between. The CDR3 region is CASSIDKAYNQPQHF. The CDR3 DNA is TGTGCCAGTAGTATAGATAAAGCTTACAATCAGCCCCAGCATTTT.

The rearrangement joins TRBV5-4 to TRBJ2-3; tentative D call: TRBD1 (5 bases). Trimming cost V 7 bases and J 5 bases, with 14 bases left between them. The CDR3 sequence is 13 residues long. Germline V lookup: CDR1 SGHNT, CDR2 YYREEE (reference sequence). DNA for the CDR3: TGTGCCAGCCGACAGTTAAATCGAGATACGCAGTATTTT. Its protein is CASRQLNRDTQYF.

The CDR3 is CASSPGLYSYEQYF. CDR3 DNA sequence: TGTGCCAGCAGTCCCGGACTCTACTCCTACGAGCAGTACTTC. The V call is TRBV27, the J call TRBJ2-7; D might be TRBD2 (5 bases). Germline V gene data show CDR1 as MNHEY and CDR2 as SMNVEV (reference sequence). The CDR3 extends over 14 amino acids. Trimming shortened V by 5 bases and J by 0 bases, and 11 bases separated the two germline ends.

This chain uses TRBV5-1 with TRBJ2-7, with 9 bases that match TRBD1. The CDR3 is made up of 14 amino acids. Germline CDR1 SGHRS, CDR2 YFSETQ. Trimming cost V 0 bases and J 5 bases; bases outside gene matches: 3. CDR3 nucleotides: TGCGCCAGCAGCTTGGCGGGACAGGGTCACGAGCAGTACTTC. Protein product: CASSLAGQGHEQYF.

Only a few counts were recorded for this clone. V gene TRBV7-2 combines with J gene TRBJ2-5; 9 bases match TRBD2. The closer fit of TRBJ2-7 to the DNA end suggests the J call may be wrong. Germline V CDR1 and CDR2: SGHTA, FQGNSA. This CDR3 contains 15 residues. The CDR3 region is CASSSGLARRGEQYF. CDR3 coding DNA: TGTGCCAGCAGCTCCGGACTAGCGCGTAGGGGCGAGCAGTACTTC.

V and J are TRBV5-1 and TRBJ2-3; tentative D call: TRBD2 (6 bases). Germline CDR1 and CDR2: SGHRS and YFSETQ. The CDR3 contains 17 residues. The V gene lost 0 bases and the J gene lost 2 bases, with 16 bases spanning the gap. CDR3 in amino acids: CASSLEGYGGTTDTQYF. The CDR3 nucleotides are TGCGCCAGCAGCTTGGAAGGGTACGGAGGGACCACAGATACGCAGTATTTT. Full variable domain (missing parts from reference TRBV5-1 and TRBJ2-3): KAGVTQTPRYLIKTRGQQVTLSCSPISGHRSVSWYQQTPGQGLQFLFEYFSETQRNKGNFPGRFSGRQFSNSRSEMNVSTLELGDSALYLCASSLEGYGGTTDTQYFGPGTRLTVL.

The chain recombines TRBV7-6 with TRBJ2-1, with 8 bases fitting TRBD2. The V and J ends lost 0 bases and 5 bases, in that order; junction bases with no gene match: 3. The CDR3 runs 15 residues. Per the germline V gene, CDR1 is SGHVS and CDR2 is FNYEAQ. The CDR3: CASSLAGTSDNEQFF. As DNA, the CDR3 is TGTGCCAGCAGCTTAGCGGGGACTAGTGACAATGAGCAGTTCTTC.

The rearrangement links TRBV11-2 to TRBJ1-2, with unresolved D. The germline CDR1 and CDR2 sequences are SGHAT and FQNNGV. V lost 7 bases to trimming and J lost 7 bases, with 16 bases between them. The CDR3 consists of 13 residues. CDR3 sequence (DNA): TGTGCCAGCACCCCAGTCGGAGCTGGTGGCTACACCTTC. It is translated as CASTPVGAGGYTF.

The chain carries TRBV6-5 and TRBJ1-2; TRBD1 is a possible D gene (5 bases). Germline CDR1 is MNHEY and CDR2 is SVGAGI. The length of the CDR3 is 16 residues. Trimming took off 0 bases at V and 5 bases at J, with 16 bases between the two ends. The CDR3 coding sequence is TGTGCCAGCAGTTACTCAGCTGGGGCGAAGGGATATGGCTACACCTTC. Translation: CASSYSAGAKGYGYTF.

V is TRBV19 and J is TRBJ2-1; D uncertain. Deletions cut 7 bases from V and 0 bases from J, with 16 bases between. The CDR3 is 16 residues long. Germline V CDR1 and CDR2: LNHDA, SQIVND (reference sequence). The CDR3 nucleotides read TGTGCCAGTACCCCCCGAGGCCCGAGCTCCTACAATGAGCAGTTCTTC. This codes for CASTPRGPSSYNEQFF.

The chain is built from TRBV7-2 and TRBJ1-1, with D hard to call. Trimming pared 2 bases from V and 8 bases from J, leaving 18 bases between. The CDR3 totals 15 residues. From germline, CDR1 is SGHTA and CDR2 FQGNSA. The CDR3 loop reads CASSLLSDNPTEAFF. In nucleotides, the CDR3 is TGTGCCAGCAGCTTATTATCTGATAACCCGACAGAAGCTTTCTTT.